The next 4 T cell receptor beta chains were all read from a single sample in a study of blood T cell repertoires in COVID-19. Using immunoSEQ multiplex PCR, the repertoire was profiled, and TCRdb retains in-frame clones only, with some absent. This sample has roughly 230,000 clones, with about 86% found just once. The sample was peripheral blood. Receptor source: a man between 50 and 59 years old with active or convalescent COVID-19.

The V call is TRBV5-5, the J call TRBJ2-3; TRBD2 matches 11 bases. Germline trimming cut 0 bases from V and 2 bases from J; bases unmatched to any gene: 2. The CDR3 spans 16 residues. The V gene's germline CDR1 is SGHKS and CDR2 YYEKEE (reference sequence). CDR3 DNA: TGTGCCAGCAGCTTGGAACTAGCGGGGGTCACAGATACGCAGTATTTT. It yields the protein CASSLELAGVTDTQYF.

V gene TRBV24-1 combines with J gene TRBJ2-2, with D possibly being TRBD2 (6 bases). V was cut by 4 bases and J by 4 bases, with 15 bases left in between. CDR1 and CDR2 (germline): KGHDR, SFDVKD. The CDR3 is made up of 16 amino acids. This CDR3 reads CATSDPRGEVTGELFF. The CDR3 region has the DNA TGTGCCACCAGTGACCCCCGAGGGGAGGTCACCGGGGAGCTGTTTTTT.

V usage is TRBV12-1 and J usage is TRBJ1-6. TRBV12-1 is annotated as a pseudogene. CDR3 length equals 18 residues. CDR3 DNA sequence: TGTGCCAGCAGCTTTGTCTGCAGGGAGGCCGATTGGAATTCACCCCTCCACTTT. This sequence encodes CASSFVCREADWNSPLHF.

This rearrangement joins TRBV5-4 to TRBJ2-1, with 7 bases that match TRBD2. The CDR3 loop spans 14 amino acids. V shed 4 bases and J 0 bases; nucleotides not matched to a gene: 1. Germline V CDR1 and CDR2: SGHNT, YYREEE (reference sequence). This chain's CDR3 is CASSRTSSYNEQFF. CDR3 in DNA: TGTGCCAGCAGCAGGACTAGCTCCTACAATGAGCAGTTCTTC.